This TCR beta chain was retrieved from a study of T-cell reconstitution after alpha-beta-depleted transplantation in children. For this clonotype: Its antigen is still unknown.

The study's findings and limits: Roughly two months post-transplant, alpha-beta T cells reportedly originated from several hundred graft clones that had expanded. At one year after transplant, newly produced T cells mostly accounted for T-cell counts and diversity.

Unique molecular identifiers were incorporated into the prepared TCRbeta library. Each CDR3 protein gets one entry after TCRdb re-called the PCR reads with MiXCR. The sample consists of about 240,000 distinct CDR3 sequences, roughly 25% of them appearing once. The CDR3 loop spans 11 amino acids. Germline CDR1 is SQVTM and CDR2 is ANQGSEA. Trimming removed 4 bases at V and 2 bases at J, with 6 bases between. The chain combines TRBV29-1 with TRBJ2-7; tentatively, D is TRBD2 (5 bases). The TCR comes from a girl between 2 and 10 years old with Fanconi anemia, due to receive a stem cell transplant. This specimen was PBMCs, taken before TCRalphabeta/CD19-depleted stem cell transplant. CDR3 coding DNA: TGCAGCGTTGCACTAGCCTACGAGCAGTACTTC. Its protein is CSVALAYEQYF.